This T cell receptor (beta chain) stems from a study of blood T cells in healthy people across ages. Each donor had approximately 10 milliliters of peripheral blood drawn. Points on this clonotype: What it binds is unknown.

Next came a second PCR, run for about 7 to 12 cycles, which used a sample-barcoded 5' primer along with a J-beta primer mix. In TCRdb, the 5' RACE reads were re-called with MiXCR into one record per CDR3 protein. The table includes about 720,000 distinct CDR3 sequences, about 24% detected once. Study-wide points: PBMCs left unsorted prevented a conclusive naive versus antigen-experienced comparison. Aged donors had fewer naive CD4+ cells and lower diversity than long-lived donors.

The CDR3 is 15 residues long. V lost 2 bases and J 7 bases, leaving 14 bases between the germline ends. The V and J genes are TRBV12-3 or TRBV12-4 and TRBJ1-4; weak D call: TRBD1 (6 bases). This TCR came from a man aged 65 to 85 in good health. Sequencing input: blood. Written as DNA, the CDR3 is TGTGCCAGCAGTTTACAGACAGGAGTCAGTGAAAAACTGTTTTTT. This sequence encodes CASSLQTGVSEKLFF.